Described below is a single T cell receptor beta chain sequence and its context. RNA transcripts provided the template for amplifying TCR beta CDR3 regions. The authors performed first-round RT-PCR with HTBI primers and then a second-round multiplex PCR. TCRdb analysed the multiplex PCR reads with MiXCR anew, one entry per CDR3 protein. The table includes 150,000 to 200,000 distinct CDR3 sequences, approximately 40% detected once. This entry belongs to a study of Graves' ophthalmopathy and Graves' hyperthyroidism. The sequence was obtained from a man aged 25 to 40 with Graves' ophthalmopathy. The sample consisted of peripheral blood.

CDR3: CASIGHMNTEAFF. The CDR3 bases are TGTGCCAGCATCGGGCACATGAACACTGAAGCTTTCTTT. This rearrangement joins TRBV28 to TRBJ1-1; D is undetermined. There are 13 residues in the CDR3. Trimming left V 7 bases short and J 0 bases short, with 9 bases between. Germline CDR1 MDHEN, CDR2 SYDVKM.